The 29 T cell receptor beta chains given below trace back to one sample, sequenced in a study of cytomegalovirus exposure and HLA in healthy donors. PCR amplification relied on 60 Vbeta primers (plus 13 Jbeta primers). TCRdb keeps only in-frame clones here, not all; method: immunoSEQ multiplex PCR. The data hold 100,000 to 150,000 clones, with around 80% observed a single time. Sequencing used PBMCs. The receptors stem from a woman in her 40s in good health and CMV-seronegative.

This clone was detected a few times. V usage is TRBV19 and J usage is TRBJ2-3, with 10 bases matching TRBD2. V dropped 1 base and J dropped 3; count of bases not matched to a gene: 7. The germline CDR1 and CDR2 sequences are LNHDA and SQIVND (reference sequence). The CDR3 totals 17 residues. The CDR3 region has the DNA TGTGCCAGTAGTATAGTATCCAGCGGGGGGGCGACAGATACGCAGTATTTT. Translation gives CASSIVSSGGATDTQYF.

The gene calls are TRBV5-1 and TRBJ1-1; TRBD1 matches 9 bases. This CDR3 region has 13 residues. With 1 base clipped from V and 8 bases from J, the junction kept 3 bases outside the gene matches. Germline assignment: CDR1 SGHRS and CDR2 YFSETQ. CDR3 in DNA: TGCGCCAGCAGCTTGCGGGGACAGGGAGAAGCTTTCTTT. Its protein is CASSLRGQGEAFF.

Comments on this clone: The junction departs from germline at one end; a sequencing error may be responsible. The CDR3 loop is CSSSYPPWWSGPGELFF. In nucleotides, the CDR3 is TGTTCCAGCAGCTACCCCCCATGGTGGTCAGGGCCCGGGGAGCTGTTTTTT. The V call is TRBV7-9, the J call TRBJ2-2, with D tentatively TRBD1 (5 bases). The CDR3 spans 17 residues. The V gene's germline CDR1 is SEHNR and CDR2 FQNEAQ (reference sequence).

The CDR3 DNA reads TGTGCCAGCAGCTTAGCTCGGGACAGAACGCAGTATTTT. As protein: CASSLARDRTQYF. This chain connects TRBV11-2 to TRBJ2-3, with 7 bases aligning to TRBD1. The length of the CDR3 is 13 residues. With 1 base clipped from V and 9 bases from J, the junction kept 4 bases outside the gene matches. Germline lookup yields CDR1 SGHAT and CDR2 FQNNGV.

J is TRBJ2-2 and V is TRBV5-1; D is unclear. V gave up 2 bases and J gave up 7 bases, with 9 bases separating them. CDR1 and CDR2 (germline): SGHRS, YFSETQ. The CDR3 covers 13 residues. CDR3 in DNA: TGCGCCAGCAGCTTTGTTATTAACGGGGAGCTGTTTTTT. Amino acid sequence: CASSFVINGELFF.

The CDR3 is CASSLTPGFTNYGYTF. The DNA of the CDR3 is TGCGCCAGCAGCTTGACCCCAGGGTTTACTAACTATGGCTACACCTTC. The chain couples TRBV5-1 to TRBJ1-2, with D tentatively TRBD1 (5 bases). CDR3 length: 16 amino acids. Germline CDR1 is SGHRS and CDR2 is YFSETQ. V lost 1 base to trimming and J lost 0 bases, with 13 bases between them.

The rearrangement uses TRBV5-4 and TRBJ2-5; possible D gene TRBD1, 6 bases. The CDR3 is 14 amino acids. Germline loops: CDR1 SGHNT, CDR2 YYREEE (reference sequence). V lost 7 bases and J lost 5, with 18 bases in between. The chain's CDR3 is CASHEQGRFETQYF. In DNA, the CDR3 is TGTGCCAGCCACGAACAGGGACGTTTTGAGACCCAGTACTTC.

This clone was seen more than once but under ten times. The chain uses TRBV27 and TRBJ2-3; 9 nucleotides line up with TRBD1. The germline CDR1 and CDR2 sequences are MNHEY and SMNVEV (reference sequence). The CDR3 consists of 15 residues. The V and J ends lost 4 bases and 6 bases, in that order; junction bases with no gene match: 8. Written as DNA, the CDR3 is TGTGCCAGCAGTTCGGGACAGGGCCGGAGTGATACGCAGTATTTT. Translating gives CASSSGQGRSDTQYF.

The CDR3 DNA follows: TGTGCCAGCAGCCGCAGGGTGATACGGGACACTGAAGCTTTCTTT. Its protein product is CASSRRVIRDTEAFF. The chain joins TRBV7-9 to TRBJ1-1; D possibly corresponds to TRBD1 (5 bases). CDR1 SEHNR and CDR2 FQNEAQ come from the germline V gene (reference sequence). With 5 bases removed from V and 3 bases from J, the gap between germline ends came to 16 bases. This CDR3 region has 15 residues.

The rearrangement joins TRBV6-5 to TRBJ2-5, with D tentatively TRBD1 (6 bases). This CDR3 spans 13 amino acids. Between the trimmed V and J ends, which lost 2 bases and 7 bases, there was a span of 11 bases. Germline V CDR1 and CDR2: MNHEY, SVGAGI. CDR3 loop: CASSYIRGGTQYF. CDR3 nucleotides: TGTGCCAGCAGTTACATCAGAGGGGGGACCCAGTACTTC.

This chain uses TRBV19 with TRBJ1-5; D remains unclear. Trimming cost V 5 bases and J 2 bases, with 7 bases left between them. Germline values: CDR1 LNHDA, CDR2 SQIVND (reference sequence). The CDR3 length is 13 residues. The CDR3 loop reads CASSEGGNQPQHF. In DNA form, the CDR3 reads TGTGCCAGTAGTGAGGGTGGCAATCAGCCCCAGCATTTT.

The chain couples TRBV27 to TRBJ1-5, with unresolved D. The CDR3 has 15 amino acids. With 0 bases removed from V and 0 bases from J, the gap between germline ends came to 6 bases. Looked up from germline, CDR1 is MNHEY and CDR2 is SMNVEV (reference sequence). The CDR3 loop is CASSLSSYSNQPQHF. For the CDR3, the DNA is TGTGCCAGCAGTTTATCCTCTTATAGCAATCAGCCCCAGCATTTT.

The CDR3 reads CASSPLKGGGNTIYF. The CDR3 DNA follows: TGTGCCAGCAGTCCATTAAAAGGAGGCGGAAACACCATATATTTT. V usage is TRBV27 and J usage is TRBJ1-3; D not resolved. Deletions cut 5 bases from V and 4 bases from J, with 15 bases between. CDR1 and CDR2 (germline): MNHEY, SMNVEV (reference sequence). The CDR3 loop spans 15 amino acids.

This chain links TRBV5-4 with TRBJ2-5, with 8 bases that match TRBD2. V lost 0 bases to trimming and J lost 5 bases; unmatched junction nucleotides: 12. This CDR3 spans 17 amino acids. Looked up from germline, CDR1 is SGHNT and CDR2 is YYREEE (reference sequence). CDR3 coding DNA: TGTGCCAGCAGCTTGGTGGGAAGGACGGGGGGGCATGAGACCCAGTACTTC. Its translation: CASSLVGRTGGHETQYF.

The chain links TRBV5-4 to TRBJ2-7, with 14 bases fitting TRBD2. The CDR3 spans 19 residues. The germline V gene has CDR1 SGHNT and CDR2 YYREEE (reference sequence). V gave up 5 bases and J gave up 6 bases; unmatched junction bases: 19. This chain's CDR3 is CASRPQAGTSGSRLTEQYF. CDR3 in DNA: TGTGCCAGCAGACCACAGGCGGGGACTAGCGGGAGTCGGTTGACCGAGCAGTACTTC. Full variable domain (missing parts from reference TRBV5-4 and TRBJ2-7): ETGVTQSPTHLIKTRGQQVTLRCSSQSGHNTVSWYQQALGQGPQFIFQYYREEENGRGNFPPRFSGLQFPNYSSELNVNALELDDSALYLCASRPQAGTSGSRLTEQYFGPGTRLTVT.

The chain uses TRBV28 and TRBJ2-5; a possible D gene is TRBD2 (7 bases). Trimming stripped 6 bases from V and 5 bases from J, with 22 bases between. CDR3 length: 16 residues. Per the germline V gene, CDR1 is MDHEN and CDR2 is SYDVKM. CDR3 DNA: TGTGCCAGCAGGGGCAGGGGCGGGGGTCCTTATGAGACCCAGTACTTC. Translated: CASRGRGGGPYETQYF.

This sequence joins TRBV18 and TRBJ1-2; TRBD1 might be the D (5 bases). Germline V CDR1 and CDR2: KGHSH, LQKENI. V gave up 2 bases and J gave up 2 bases, with 15 bases separating them. The CDR3 runs to 16 residues. The CDR3 DNA reads as TGTGCCAGCTCACCAGGACCCAGGGCCCTAAACTATGGCTACACCTTC. It codes for CASSPGPRALNYGYTF.

The V gene is TRBV30, the J gene TRBJ1-1; 8 bases line up with TRBD1. This CDR3 contains 17 residues. J lost 1 base, V lost 4 bases, and 14 bases had no gene match. Germline-derived CDR1 and CDR2 are GTSNPN and SVGIG (reference sequence). The CDR3 bases are TGTGCCTGGAACCCCGACAGGGGCCTAATGCGGAACACTGAAGCTTTCTTT. Protein product: CAWNPDRGLMRNTEAFF.

In this sample, this clone turned up a few times. CDR3 nucleotides: TGCGCCAGCAGCTTGGGCGAAGGAAACACCATATATTTT. Amino acids: CASSLGEGNTIYF. This sequence joins TRBV5-1 and TRBJ1-3; D remains unclear. CDR3 size: 13 residues. From germline, CDR1 is SGHRS and CDR2 YFSETQ. Trimming stripped 0 bases from V and 4 bases from J, with 5 bases between.

The rearrangement joins TRBV19 to TRBJ2-1, with TRBD2 matching 12 bases. The CDR3 runs to 14 residues. Losses at the gene ends were 3 bases for V and 10 bases for J; bases not matched to a gene: 4. Germline assignment: CDR1 LNHDA and CDR2 SQIVND (reference sequence). Here the CDR3 DNA reads TGTGCCAGTAGTATCGCCGGACTAGCGGGGGAGCAGTTCTTC. Protein sequence: CASSIAGLAGEQFF.

This clone was seen more than once but under ten times. This chain connects TRBV6-1 to TRBJ1-5; 9 bases line up with TRBD1. The CDR3 consists of 15 residues. Germline V gene sequence: CDR1 MNHNS, CDR2 SASEGT. The trim removed 3 bases at V and 7 bases at J, leaving 7 bases unmatched. The CDR3 DNA reads TGTGCCAGCAGTGAGGCCGGGACAGGGAGCCAGCCCCAGCATTTT. Its translation: CASSEAGTGSQPQHF.

The chain links TRBV13 to TRBJ1-2; D is unresolved. In germline, CDR1 is PRHDT, CDR2 FYEKMQ (reference sequence). Trimming stripped 5 bases from V and 2 bases from J, with 15 bases between. The CDR3 spans 15 residues. The CDR3 sequence: CASSERSERNYGYTF. As DNA, the CDR3 is TGTGCCAGCAGCGAGAGGTCCGAAAGAAACTATGGCTACACCTTC. The full variable domain, rest sourced from reference TRBV13 and TRBJ1-2, is AAGVIQSPRHLIKEKRETATLKCYPIPRHDTVYWYQQGPGQDPQFLISFYEKMQSDKGSIPDRFSAQQFSDYHSELNMSSLELGDSALYFCASSERSERNYGYTFGSGTRLTVV.

This clone has only a few counts. This chain joins TRBV9 and TRBJ1-2, with D maybe TRBD1 (5 bases). Germline CDR1 is SGDLS and CDR2 is YYNGEE. The CDR3 extends over 13 amino acids. V gave up 5 bases and J gave up 4 bases, with 12 bases separating them. DNA of the CDR3: TGTGCCAGCAGTGATAGGGGAAGCTATGGCTACACCTTC. This encodes CASSDRGSYGYTF.

The chain has TRBV7-8 and TRBJ1-1; TRBD1 is a possible D gene (6 bases). V was cut by 5 bases and J by 0 bases, with 16 bases left in between. The CDR3 has 16 residues. Germline V gene lookup returns CDR1 SGHVS and CDR2 FQNEAQ. CDR3 protein: CASSREPGAMNTEAFF. The CDR3 DNA reads as TGTGCCAGCAGCCGGGAACCAGGGGCAATGAACACTGAAGCTTTCTTT. The full variable domain, completed using reference TRBV7-8 and TRBJ1-1, is GAGVSQSPRYKVAKRGQDVALRCDPISGHVSLFWYQQALGQGPEFLTYFQNEAQLDKSGLPSDRFFAERPEGSVSTLKIQRTQQEDSAVYLCASSREPGAMNTEAFFGQGTRLTVV.

This clone has only a few counts. The rearrangement links TRBV7-3 to TRBJ1-1; perhaps TRBD1 as D (6 bases). Trimming took 5 bases from V and 6 from J, leaving 16 bases between them. The CDR3 extends over 14 amino acids. Per germline, CDR1 SGHTA and CDR2 FQGTGA. The CDR3 sequence: CASSRTARGAEAFF. CDR3 bases: TGTGCCAGCAGCCGGACAGCCCGGGGGGCTGAAGCTTTCTTT.

The chain links TRBV27 to TRBJ2-5, with a possible D match to TRBD1 (5 bases). The CDR3 spans 14 residues. Germline V gene data show CDR1 as MNHEY and CDR2 as SMNVEV (reference sequence). V gave up 4 bases and J gave up 0 bases, with 9 bases separating them. The CDR3 nucleotides read TGTGCCAGCAGTTCCAACAGGTACCAAGAGACCCAGTACTTC. It encodes CASSSNRYQETQYF.

This sequence joins TRBV29-1 and TRBJ2-3, with 7 positions matching TRBD2. CDR3 length: 13 residues. V trimming: 5 bases; J trimming: 1 base; junction bases outside the gene matches: 3. Germline V CDR1 and CDR2: SQVTM, ANQGSEA. The CDR3 is CSVQRGRTDTQYF. Written as DNA, the CDR3 is TGCAGCGTTCAGCGGGGACGCACAGATACGCAGTATTTT.

The gene calls are TRBV5-4 and TRBJ2-4; TRBD1 is a possible D gene (6 bases). The CDR3 has 15 amino acids. Trimming stripped 4 bases from V and 12 bases from J, with 23 bases between. Germline lookup yields CDR1 SGHNT and CDR2 YYREEE (reference sequence). The CDR3 here is CASSPDRSGLDSQYF. The CDR3 nucleotides read TGTGCCAGCAGCCCTGACAGGTCCGGTTTAGACAGTCAGTACTTC.

The chain couples TRBV7-8 to TRBJ2-5; tentative D call: TRBD2 (5 bases). The ends were cut back, 0 bases at V and 5 bases at J, with 7 bases in the middle. The CDR3 totals 13 residues. Germline-derived CDR1 and CDR2 are SGHVS and FQNEAQ. CDR3 region: CASSLAGSETQYF. The CDR3 DNA sequence: TGTGCCAGCAGCTTAGCAGGGAGCGAGACCCAGTACTTC. The full variable domain, in which reference TRBV7-8 and TRBJ2-5 provide the parts outside the CDR3, is GAGVSQSPRYKVAKRGQDVALRCDPISGHVSLFWYQQALGQGPEFLTYFQNEAQLDKSGLPSDRFFAERPEGSVSTLKIQRTQQEDSAVYLCASSLAGSETQYFGPGTRLLVL.